Each of the 20 T cell receptor beta chains below was sequenced from the same sample in a study of blood T cell repertoires in COVID-19. Sequencing was performed with immunoSEQ multiplex PCR; in TCRdb, only in-frame clones are kept and a portion is missing. The table records about 210,000 clones, about 84% of them present only once. The sequenced material came from peripheral blood. These receptors originate from a woman at least 80 years old with COVID-19, enrolled during active disease.

This clone appeared a few times. The CDR3 DNA follows: TGTGCCAGTAATACAGGGGGCCTGTCGAACTACACCTTC. Protein sequence: CASNTGGLSNYTF. The chain combines TRBV14 with TRBJ1-2; 9 nucleotides agree with TRBD1. The CDR3 is 13 amino acids. V trimming: 9 bases; J trimming: 10 bases; junction bases outside the gene matches: 12. The V gene's germline CDR1 is SGHDN and CDR2 FVKESK.

The chain joins TRBV7-9 to TRBJ1-6, with TRBD1 matching 7 bases. Germline V CDR1 and CDR2: SEHNR, FQNEAQ (reference sequence). The junction had 10 bases not matched to a gene; V was cut back by 5 bases and J by 0 bases. CDR3 length: 18 residues. CDR3 nucleotide sequence: TGTGCCAGCAGCCCCCACAGGGGCCAGCACTCCTATAATTCACCCCTCCACTTT. Protein sequence: CASSPHRGQHSYNSPLHF.

The V and J genes are TRBV10-3 and TRBJ1-4; 10 bases match TRBD1. Per germline, CDR1 ENHRY and CDR2 SYGVKD. Trimming at V came to 10 bases and at J to 7 bases, leaving 9 bases not matched to a gene. The CDR3 extends over 14 amino acids. In DNA, the CDR3 is TGTGCCACTGCTCCGGGACAGGGGTTTGAAAAACTGTTTTTT. Its translation is CATAPGQGFEKLFF.

The gene calls are TRBV5-4 and TRBJ2-3; a possible D gene is TRBD2 (7 bases). Germline V CDR1 and CDR2: SGHNT, YYREEE (reference sequence). This CDR3 comprises 17 residues. Trimming stripped 3 bases from V and 2 bases from J, with 19 bases between. The CDR3 protein is CASSSGGSSGPTDTQYF. For the CDR3, the DNA is TGTGCCAGCAGCTCGGGGGGCAGTTCCGGACCCACAGATACGCAGTATTTT.

The chain uses TRBV11-3 and TRBJ2-1, with D perhaps TRBD2 (5 bases). The CDR3 length is 13 residues. Germline CDR1 is SGHNT and CDR2 is YENEEA. V lost 3 bases and J lost 7, with 10 bases in between. This chain's CDR3 is CASSFSPGNEQFF. DNA of the CDR3: TGTGCCAGCAGCTTTAGTCCGGGGAATGAGCAGTTCTTC.

The rearrangement uses TRBV2 and TRBJ1-6; D unclear. The CDR3 runs to 14 residues. V was shortened by 7 bases and J by 8 bases, with 15 bases between the two germline ends. The germline gives CDR1 SNHLY, CDR2 FYNNEI. The CDR3 sequence is CASKKETDDSPLHF. The CDR3 DNA reads as TGTGCCAGCAAAAAAGAGACTGACGATTCACCCCTCCACTTT.

This clone appeared a single time. The chain links TRBV7-9 to TRBJ1-1, with D perhaps TRBD1 (6 bases). Germline V lookup: CDR1 SEHNR, CDR2 FQNEAQ (reference sequence). The CDR3 runs to 14 residues. With 5 bases removed from V and 4 bases from J, the gap between germline ends came to 14 bases. CDR3 region: CASSGAGAGTEAFF. The CDR3 DNA is TGTGCCAGCAGCGGGGCAGGGGCCGGCACTGAAGCTTTCTTT. The whole variable domain, filled in from reference TRBV7-9 and TRBJ1-1, reads DTGVSQNPRHKITKRGQNVTFRCDPISEHNRLYWYRQTLGQGPEFLTYFQNEAQLEKSRLLSDRFSAERPKGSFSTLEIQRTEQGDSAMYLCASSGAGAGTEAFFGQGTRLTVV.

The CDR3 loop reads CARIQHNEQFF. In DNA, the CDR3 is TGCGCCAGGATACAGCACAATGAGCAGTTCTTC. The chain joins TRBV5-1 to TRBJ2-1; D call uncertain. The CDR3 length is 11 residues. Trimming cost V 8 bases and J 5 bases, with 8 bases left between them. Germline V gene lookup returns CDR1 SGHRS and CDR2 YFSETQ.

The rearrangement uses TRBV27 and TRBJ1-2, with 12 bases matching TRBD1. The CDR3 consists of 15 residues. V gave up 1 base and J gave up 8 bases; unmatched junction bases: 5. Germline CDR1 and CDR2: MNHEY and SMNVEV (reference sequence). CDR3: CASSLLGQGASGYTF. The CDR3 DNA sequence: TGTGCCAGCAGTTTATTGGGACAGGGGGCGAGCGGCTACACCTTC.

The rearrangement links TRBV7-9 to TRBJ1-5; D ambiguous. CDR1 is SEHNR, CDR2 FQNEAQ, per germline (reference sequence). V dropped 5 bases and J dropped 8 bases, with 10 bases sitting between them. This CDR3 spans 12 amino acids. In DNA, the CDR3 is TGTGCCAGCAGCACTACAGCGGAGCCCCAGCATTTT. This encodes CASSTTAEPQHF.

Written as DNA, the CDR3 is TGTGCCAGCAGCTTGGACGGGAGGTGGAGTGAGCAGTTCTTC. It codes for CASSLDGRWSEQFF. The rearrangement uses TRBV7-2 and TRBJ2-1; 7 positions match TRBD2. The junction had 8 bases not matched to a gene; V was cut back by 3 bases and J by 9 bases. This CDR3 is built from 14 residues. Germline-derived CDR1 and CDR2 are SGHTA and FQGNSA.

The gene calls are TRBV3-1 (or the pseudogene TRBV3-2) and TRBJ1-6; TRBD1 might be the D (5 bases). Germline V gene sequence: CDR1 LGHDT, CDR2 YNNKEL (reference sequence). V was shortened by 4 bases and J by 9 bases, with 19 bases between the two germline ends. The CDR3 consists of 16 residues. DNA for the CDR3: TGTGCCAGCAGCCTCCCTGGATGGGGTAGGGGTTCACCCCTCCACTTT. Translated, it gives CASSLPGWGRGSPLHF.

The chain uses TRBV21-1 and TRBJ2-5; the table names TRBD1, a call not compared with the DNA. TRBV21-1 is a documented pseudogene. This CDR3 is built from 14 residues. For the CDR3, the DNA is TGTGCCAGCAGGAGAAAGTTGGGGGCAAAGACCCAGTACTTC. Protein sequence: CASRRKLGAKTQYF.

This chain uses TRBV19 with TRBJ1-2, with D possibly TRBD1 on 5 matching bases. The V end lost 10 bases, the J end lost 0 bases, and 18 bases lay between the germline ends. This CDR3 region has 15 residues. The germline CDR1 and CDR2 sequences are LNHDA and SQIVND (reference sequence). CDR3 region: CATNAEGRANYGYTF. DNA of the CDR3: TGTGCCACCAATGCGGAGGGGCGAGCTAACTATGGCTACACCTTC.

This clone was seen just once. The chain couples TRBV2 to TRBJ1-1; the match to TRBD1 covers 7 bases. J lost 4 bases, V lost 4 bases, and 6 bases had no gene match. The CDR3 is 14 amino acids. The germline V gene encodes CDR1 SNHLY and CDR2 FYNNEI. The CDR3 DNA is TGTGCCAGCAGTGTCCAGACAGGGTCCACTGAAGCTTTCTTT. Translating gives CASSVQTGSTEAFF.

V gene TRBV27 combines with J gene TRBJ1-1; 7 positions agree with TRBD1. The CDR3 extends over 12 amino acids. The ends lost 6 bases at V and 7 bases at J; junction bases unmatched: 5. Germline V gives CDR1 MNHEY, CDR2 SMNVEV (reference sequence). The CDR3 loop is CASSKQGSEAFF. The DNA of the CDR3 is TGTGCCAGCAGCAAACAGGGGAGTGAAGCTTTCTTT.

The CDR3 loop is CASSLGSHGGGYTF. The CDR3 bases are TGCGCCAGCAGCTTGGGGTCCCACGGTGGTGGCTACACCTTC. This rearrangement joins TRBV5-1 to TRBJ1-2; no firm D call. CDR3 length: 14 amino acids. Per the germline V gene, CDR1 is SGHRS and CDR2 is YFSETQ. The V end lost 0 bases, the J end lost 7 bases, and 13 bases lay between the germline ends.

J is TRBJ1-5 and V is TRBV6-1; D gene unclear. V was clipped by 3 bases and J by 2 bases, with 8 bases between them. This CDR3 contains 14 residues. The germline CDR1 and CDR2 sequences are MNHNS and SASEGT. The CDR3 reads CASSDRQGNQPQHF. CDR3 nucleotides: TGTGCCAGCAGTGACAGGCAGGGCAATCAGCCCCAGCATTTT.

V and J are TRBV5-6 and TRBJ2-1; D call uncertain. CDR1 SGHDT and CDR2 YYEEEE come from the germline V gene. This CDR3 has 14 residues. V was trimmed by 0 bases and J by 9 bases, leaving 13 bases between them. The CDR3 DNA sequence: TGTGCCAGCAGCTTGGGGGCCCTCTCCGGTGAGCAGTTCTTC. This encodes CASSLGALSGEQFF.

The chain has TRBV2 and TRBJ1-5; 10 bases agree with TRBD1. From germline, CDR1 is SNHLY and CDR2 FYNNEI. The junction had 9 bases not matched to a gene; V was cut back by 8 bases and J by 8 bases. The CDR3 sequence is 14 residues long. In nucleotides, the CDR3 is TGTGCCAGCGGATCGGGACAGGGGAATGAGCCCCAGCATTTT. It is translated as CASGSGQGNEPQHF. The full variable domain, in which reference TRBV2 and TRBJ1-5 provide the parts outside the CDR3, is EPEVTQTPSHQVTQMGQEVILRCVPISNHLYFYWYRQILGQKVEFLVSFYNNEISEKSEIFDDQFSVERPDGSNFTLKIRSTKLEDSAMYFCASGSGQGNEPQHFGDGTRLSIL.